These T cell receptor beta chains were read from a single sample in a study of blood T cell repertoires in COVID-19. The protocol was immunoSEQ multiplex PCR, while the TCRdb copy is restricted to in-frame clones and leaves out a portion. The sample includes about 97,000 clones, about 83% of them seen just once. The specimen sequenced was peripheral blood. The receptor source for this set is a human donor in a cohort sampled during active COVID-19. CDR3s include the opening cysteine and the closing phenylalanine or tryptophan. Fields, in order: J gene, V gene, clone size, CDR3 protein. The size of a clone is reported for some rows only, either as once, few or many, or as a class for expanded clones.

>TRBJ2-7|TRBV28|NA
CASKTAPGSPYEQYF
>TRBJ1-2|TRBV2|few
CASRTPGNVDYTF
>TRBJ2-7|TRBV10-3|NA
CAISESGQGRYEQYF
>TRBJ2-2|TRBV7-8|NA
CASSLEASTGELFF
>TRBJ2-1|TRBV4-2|few
CASSPELAALGNEQFF
>TRBJ2-3|TRBV27|NA
CASSGTGGLDTQYF
>TRBJ1-3|TRBV19|once
CASSSVDTIYF
>TRBJ2-7|TRBV11-2|once
CASSLEATTAYEQYF
>TRBJ2-5|TRBV28|once
CASSYRLSGYETQYF
>TRBJ1-1|TRBV9|once
CASSVGRGLNTEAFF
>TRBJ1-5|TRBV9|NA
CASSVVGGVQPQHF
>TRBJ1-5|TRBV23-1|NA
CASSQSMVQVNQPQHF
>TRBJ1-4|TRBV5-1|NA
CASSLTGGSGEKLFF
>TRBJ1-1|TRBV5-5|NA
CASSLEELYTEAFF
>TRBJ1-2|TRBV6-5|NA
CASSYDRTAGGYGYTF
>TRBJ1-1|TRBV11-3|NA
CASSQTMNTEAFF
>TRBJ2-7|TRBV27|once
CASSFGRNYEQYF
>TRBJ1-3|TRBV5-1|NA
CASSLDLGNTIYF
>TRBJ2-1|TRBV13|NA
CASSLGRGLAGPMEFF
>TRBJ2-1|TRBV15|NA
CATSSRLGNEQFF
>TRBJ1-4|TRBV7-9|NA
CASTRGITNEKLFF
>TRBJ2-2|TRBV5-1|NA
CASSLLLAGAGELFF
>TRBJ1-2|TRBV28|NA
CASSLGQGNYGYTF
>TRBJ1-5|TRBV6-5|NA
CASRISRNQPQHF
>TRBJ2-5|TRBV24-1|NA
CATSDPSTGKETQYF
>TRBJ2-5|TRBV6-4|NA
CANPGSSGGAETQYF
>TRBJ2-5|TRBV7-2|NA
CASSLARDRGRETQYF
>TRBJ2-4|TRBV6-5|NA
CASSDGHLAKNIQYF
>TRBJ2-2|TRBV19|once
CASSSGILKSTGELFF
>TRBJ1-5|TRBV6-5|NA
CASSYGARQAQHF
>TRBJ1-2|TRBV10-2|NA
CASSALKTGIYGYTF
>TRBJ2-3|TRBV27|NA
CASSFRLGTDTQYF
>TRBJ2-7|TRBV6-6|once
CASSPRQDSEQYF
>TRBJ1-1|TRBV7-9|NA
CASSLVGTGGSTEAFF
>TRBJ2-1|TRBV9|NA
CASSVEAGNNEQFF
>TRBJ1-1|TRBV10-2|NA
CASSETTGMNTEAFF
>TRBJ2-7|TRBV11-1|NA
CASSPRLAGAYEQYF
>TRBJ2-1|TRBV11-1|NA
CASSLGLAGGSEQFF
>TRBJ2-3|TRBV9|NA
CASSRKLADVQDTQYF
>TRBJ1-5|TRBV5-8|large
CASSFRPTGNQPQHF
>TRBJ1-1|TRBV19|NA
CASSMGSTEAFF
>TRBJ2-7|TRBV4-1|NA
CASSQVGPGTGNEDSYEQYF
>TRBJ1-2|TRBV3-1/TRBV3-2|NA
CASSQRQVYGYTF